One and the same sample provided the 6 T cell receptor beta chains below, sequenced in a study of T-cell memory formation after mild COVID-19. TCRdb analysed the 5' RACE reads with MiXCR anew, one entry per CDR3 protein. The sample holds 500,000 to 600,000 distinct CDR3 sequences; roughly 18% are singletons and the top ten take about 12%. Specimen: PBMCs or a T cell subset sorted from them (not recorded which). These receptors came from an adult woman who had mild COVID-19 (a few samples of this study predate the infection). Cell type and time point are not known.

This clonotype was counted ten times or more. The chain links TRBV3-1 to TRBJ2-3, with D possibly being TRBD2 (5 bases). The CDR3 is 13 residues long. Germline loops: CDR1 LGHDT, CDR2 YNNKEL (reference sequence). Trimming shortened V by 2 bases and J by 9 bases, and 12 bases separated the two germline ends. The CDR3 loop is CASSQIRSGTQYF. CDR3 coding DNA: TGTGCCAGCAGCCAAATACGGTCGGGGACGCAGTATTTT.

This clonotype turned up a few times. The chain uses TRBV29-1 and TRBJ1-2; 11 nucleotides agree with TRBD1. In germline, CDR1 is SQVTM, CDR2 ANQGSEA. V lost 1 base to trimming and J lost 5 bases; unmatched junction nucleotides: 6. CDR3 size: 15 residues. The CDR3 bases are TGCAGCGTTGAAGGTTGGACAGGGGGCGCATATGGCTACACCTTC. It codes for CSVEGWTGGAYGYTF. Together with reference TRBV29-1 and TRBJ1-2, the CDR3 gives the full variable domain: SAVISQKPSRDICQRGTSLTIQCQVDSQVTMMFWYRQQPGQSLTLIATANQGSEATYESGFVIDKFPISRPNLTFSTLTVSNMSPEDSSIYLCSVEGWTGGAYGYTFGSGTRLTVV.

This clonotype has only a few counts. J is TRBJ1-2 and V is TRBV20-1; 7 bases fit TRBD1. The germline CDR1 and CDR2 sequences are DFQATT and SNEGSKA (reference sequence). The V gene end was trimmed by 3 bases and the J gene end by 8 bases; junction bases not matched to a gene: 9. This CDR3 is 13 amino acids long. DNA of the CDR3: TGCAGTGCTAGGATTTACAGGACAGGCGGCTACACCTTC. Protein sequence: CSARIYRTGGYTF.

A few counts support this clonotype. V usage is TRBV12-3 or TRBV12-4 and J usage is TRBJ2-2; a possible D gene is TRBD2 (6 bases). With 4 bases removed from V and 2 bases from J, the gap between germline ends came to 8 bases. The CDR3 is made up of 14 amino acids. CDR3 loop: CASSSGVNTGELFF. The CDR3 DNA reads TGTGCCAGCAGTTCGGGAGTAAACACCGGGGAGCTGTTTTTT.

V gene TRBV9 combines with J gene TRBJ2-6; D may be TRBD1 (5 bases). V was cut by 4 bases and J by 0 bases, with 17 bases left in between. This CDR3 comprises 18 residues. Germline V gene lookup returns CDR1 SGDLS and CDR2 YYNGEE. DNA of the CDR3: TGTGCCAGCAGCACAACCCCCCACACAGGCTCTGGGGCCAACGTCCTGACTTTC. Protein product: CASSTTPHTGSGANVLTF.

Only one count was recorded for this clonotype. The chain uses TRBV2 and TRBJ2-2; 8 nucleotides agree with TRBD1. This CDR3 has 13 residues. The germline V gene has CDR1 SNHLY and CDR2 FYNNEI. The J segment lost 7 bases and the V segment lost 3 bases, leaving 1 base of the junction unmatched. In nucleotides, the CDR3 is TGTGCCAGCAGTGACAGGGGGCGCGGGGAGCTGTTTTTT. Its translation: CASSDRGRGELFF.